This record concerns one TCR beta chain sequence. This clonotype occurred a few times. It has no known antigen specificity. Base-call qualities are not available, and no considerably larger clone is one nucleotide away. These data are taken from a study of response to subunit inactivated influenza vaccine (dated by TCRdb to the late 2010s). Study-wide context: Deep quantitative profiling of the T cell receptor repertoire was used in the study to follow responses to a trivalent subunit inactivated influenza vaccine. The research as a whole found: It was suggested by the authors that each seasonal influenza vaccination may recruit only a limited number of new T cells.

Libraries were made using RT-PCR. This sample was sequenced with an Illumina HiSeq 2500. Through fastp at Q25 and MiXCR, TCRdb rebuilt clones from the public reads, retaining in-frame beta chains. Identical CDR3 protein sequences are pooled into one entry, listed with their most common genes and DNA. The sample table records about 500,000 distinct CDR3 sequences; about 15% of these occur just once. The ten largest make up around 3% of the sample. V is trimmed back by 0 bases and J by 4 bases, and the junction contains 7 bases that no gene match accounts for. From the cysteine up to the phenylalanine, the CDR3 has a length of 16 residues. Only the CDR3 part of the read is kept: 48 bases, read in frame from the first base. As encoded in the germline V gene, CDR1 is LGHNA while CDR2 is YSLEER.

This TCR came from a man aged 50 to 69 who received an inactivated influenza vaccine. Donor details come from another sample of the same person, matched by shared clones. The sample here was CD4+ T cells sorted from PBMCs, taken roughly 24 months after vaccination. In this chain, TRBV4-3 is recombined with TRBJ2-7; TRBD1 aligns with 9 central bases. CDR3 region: CASSQDIGTGRYEQYF. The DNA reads TGCGCCAGCAGCCAAGATATCGGGACAGGGAGATACGAGCAGTACTTC.